The entry below gives a single T cell receptor beta chain sequence along with its context. Sequencing was performed with immunoSEQ multiplex PCR; in TCRdb, only in-frame clones are kept and a portion is missing. The sample carries under 1,900,000 clones, approximately 98.5% recorded once. The CDR3 runs 15 residues. J gave up 3 bases and V 1 base, and 3 bases lay outside the gene matches. Germline V gene sequence: CDR1 SGHRS, CDR2 YFSETQ. These data originate in a study of shared clonotypes between healthy human individuals. Study background: Donors were two women and a few men aged 18 to 49.

Sequencing was done on a sample of naive CD4+ T cells sorted from blood. Indicated subset: CD45RA+ positively selected. V is TRBV5-1 and J is TRBJ2-3, with 9 positions matching TRBD2. The clonotype comes from a man aged 30 to 39 in good health. This CDR3 reads CASSLNSGRTDTQYF. The CDR3 nucleotides are TGCGCCAGCAGCTTGAACAGCGGGAGGACAGATACGCAGTATTTT.